This T cell receptor beta chain emerged from a study of response to subunit inactivated influenza vaccine. Regarding the study as a whole: The authors offered the suggestion that each seasonal influenza vaccination recruits few new T cells.

Germline assignment: CDR1 SGHKS and CDR2 YYEKEE (reference sequence). This CDR3 is 15 amino acids long. V lost 1 base to trimming and J lost 5 bases, with 14 bases between them. About this clonotype itself: The antigen is unknown.

TCRdb re-analysed the RT-PCR reads in MiXCR, keeping a single row per CDR3 protein. The sample contains some 640,000 distinct CDR3 sequences, roughly 13% of which appear only once. The source was PBMCs from blood, collected about 14 days before vaccination. V is TRBV5-5 and J is TRBJ2-3; TRBD1 is a possible D gene (5 bases). This clonotype was sampled from a man between 45 and 60 years old who received an inactivated influenza vaccine. The CDR3 sequence: CASSLRQGPRDTQYF. The CDR3 nucleotides are TGTGCCAGCAGCTTGCGGCAGGGTCCGCGAGATACGCAGTATTTT.